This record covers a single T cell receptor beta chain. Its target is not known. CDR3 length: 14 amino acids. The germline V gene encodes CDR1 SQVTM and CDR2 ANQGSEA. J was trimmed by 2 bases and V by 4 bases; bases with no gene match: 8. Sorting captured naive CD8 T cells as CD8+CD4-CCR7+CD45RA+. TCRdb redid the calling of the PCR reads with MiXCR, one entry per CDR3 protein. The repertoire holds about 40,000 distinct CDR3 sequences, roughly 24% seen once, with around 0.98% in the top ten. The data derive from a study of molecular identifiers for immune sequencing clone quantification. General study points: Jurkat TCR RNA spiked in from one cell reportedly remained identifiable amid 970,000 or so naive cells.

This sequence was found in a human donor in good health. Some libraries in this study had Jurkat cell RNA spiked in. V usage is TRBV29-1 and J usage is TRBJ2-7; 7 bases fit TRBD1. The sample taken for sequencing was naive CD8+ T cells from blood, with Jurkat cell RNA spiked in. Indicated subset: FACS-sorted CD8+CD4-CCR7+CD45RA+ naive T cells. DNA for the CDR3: TGCAGCGTTGTGACAGGACAGGCAGCCTACGAGCAGTACTTC. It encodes CSVVTGQAAYEQYF.